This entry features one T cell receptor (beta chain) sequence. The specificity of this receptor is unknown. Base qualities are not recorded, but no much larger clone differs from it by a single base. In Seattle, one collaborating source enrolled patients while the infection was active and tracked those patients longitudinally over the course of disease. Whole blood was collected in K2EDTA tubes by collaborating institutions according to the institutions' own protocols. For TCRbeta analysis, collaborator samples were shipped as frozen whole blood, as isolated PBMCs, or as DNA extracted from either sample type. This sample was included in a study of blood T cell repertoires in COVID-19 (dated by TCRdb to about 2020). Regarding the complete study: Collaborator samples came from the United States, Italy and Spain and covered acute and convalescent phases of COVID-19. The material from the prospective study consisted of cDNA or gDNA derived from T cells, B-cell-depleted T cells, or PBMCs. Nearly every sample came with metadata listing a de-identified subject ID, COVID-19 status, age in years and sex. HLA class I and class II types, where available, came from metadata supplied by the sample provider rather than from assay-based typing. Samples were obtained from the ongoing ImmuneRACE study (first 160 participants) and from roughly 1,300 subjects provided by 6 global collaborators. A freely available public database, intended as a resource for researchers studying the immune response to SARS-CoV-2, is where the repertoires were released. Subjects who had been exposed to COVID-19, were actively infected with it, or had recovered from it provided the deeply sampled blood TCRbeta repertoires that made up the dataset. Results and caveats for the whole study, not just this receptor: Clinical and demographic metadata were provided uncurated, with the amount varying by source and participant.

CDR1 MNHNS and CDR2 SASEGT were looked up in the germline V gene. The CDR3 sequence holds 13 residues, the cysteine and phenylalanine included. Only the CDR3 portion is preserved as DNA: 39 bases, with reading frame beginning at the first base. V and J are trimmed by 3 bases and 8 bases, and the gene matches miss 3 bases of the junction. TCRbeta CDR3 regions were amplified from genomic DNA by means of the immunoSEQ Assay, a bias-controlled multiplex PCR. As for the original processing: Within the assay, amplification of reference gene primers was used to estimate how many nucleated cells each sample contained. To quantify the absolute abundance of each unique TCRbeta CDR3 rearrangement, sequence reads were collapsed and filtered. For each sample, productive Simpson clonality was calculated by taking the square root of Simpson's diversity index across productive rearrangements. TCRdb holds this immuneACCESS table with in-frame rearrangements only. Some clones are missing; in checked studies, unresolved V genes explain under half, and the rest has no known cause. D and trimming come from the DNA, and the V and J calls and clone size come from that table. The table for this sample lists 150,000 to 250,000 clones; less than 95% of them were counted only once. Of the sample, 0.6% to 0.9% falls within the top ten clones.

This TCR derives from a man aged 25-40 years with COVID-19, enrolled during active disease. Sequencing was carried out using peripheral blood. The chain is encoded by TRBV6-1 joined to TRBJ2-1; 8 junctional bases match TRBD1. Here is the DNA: TGTGCCAGCAGTGATTACAGGGGGGATGAGCAGTTCTTC. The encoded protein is CASSDYRGDEQFF.